This T cell receptor beta chain was observed in a study of CD8 T cells in Susac syndrome (dated by TCRdb to between 2017 and 2020). About the investigation overall: Whether CD8+ T cell activation and differentiation in Susac syndrome was antigen driven was tested using repertoire sequencing. The clonality of the CD8+ T cell repertoire was compared across about 12 healthy donors, about 14 Susac syndrome patients and fewer than 16 multiple sclerosis patients.

General study outcomes and caveats: The number of individuals in the TCR sequencing and HLA analysis was recognized as being relatively small.

For this clonotype: It has no known antigen specificity. No much larger clone is present one base from it, and per-base qualities are unavailable.

In the germline V gene, CDR1 corresponds to SGHRS and CDR2 to YFSETQ. The V end loses 0 bases and the J end loses 0 bases, and a stretch of 13 bases separates them. Including the terminal cysteine and phenylalanine, the CDR3 comprises 16 residues. Only the CDR3 DNA is retained, 48 bases long and in frame from the first base. High-throughput TCR beta sequencing profiled peripheral blood CD8+ and CD4+ T cells from healthy donors, Susac syndrome patients and multiple sclerosis patients. The healthy donors served as controls matched for age and sex. Bulk CD8+ and CD4+ T cells were purified by magnetic negative isolation, while CD8+ TEMRA cells were enriched using FACS. Blood was drawn into EDTA tubes, processed within 24 hours, and PBMCs were isolated by density gradient centrifugation. PBMCs intended for TCR sequencing were frozen in liquid nitrogen and were later thawed in a 37 degrees C water bath. Purity of sorted or isolated CD4+, CD8+ and CD8+ TEMRA cells was at least 90%.

RNA was extracted using the RNeasy kit, and roughly 0.5 to 1 microgram was reverse transcribed with random hexamers. TCR beta CDR3 regions were amplified with the immunoSEQ multiplex PCR assay covering 54 Vbeta and 13 Jbeta segments. PCR amplification bias was corrected by using a synthetic template baseline for primer optimization and computational correction. Per the source publication's procedure: Reads were assigned to V, D and J genes according to IMGT and analyzed in immunoSEQ Analyzer, with only productive sequences retained. Clonality was calculated as one minus the Shannon entropy normalized by log2 of the number of productive unique sequences. For each patient and control, public and private clones were evaluated within the 100 most prevalent clones. Clones were defined as Susac-specific if absent from the healthy and MS cohorts, from around 1,000 published viral clones and from other ImmuneACCESS disease sequences. TCRdb reprocessing: public reads trimmed at Q25 with fastp, clones called with MiXCR, in-frame beta chains kept. Rows merge per CDR3 protein into single entries with the most common DNA and genes. V and J calls and clone size were set by TCRdb, not the authors. Present in this sample are over 95,000 distinct CDR3 sequences, 92% of which were seen just once. Around 0.12% of the sample belongs to the ten largest clones.

This sequence originates from a human donor in good health. The V and J segments used are TRBV5-1 and TRBJ2-7; the D segment could be TRBD1, given 6 matching bases. The material sequenced was CD8+ T cells from PBMCs. The CDR3: CASSLEGRGASYEQYF. The DNA sequence reads TGCGCCAGCAGCTTGGAGGGCAGGGGAGCCTCCTACGAGCAGTACTTC.